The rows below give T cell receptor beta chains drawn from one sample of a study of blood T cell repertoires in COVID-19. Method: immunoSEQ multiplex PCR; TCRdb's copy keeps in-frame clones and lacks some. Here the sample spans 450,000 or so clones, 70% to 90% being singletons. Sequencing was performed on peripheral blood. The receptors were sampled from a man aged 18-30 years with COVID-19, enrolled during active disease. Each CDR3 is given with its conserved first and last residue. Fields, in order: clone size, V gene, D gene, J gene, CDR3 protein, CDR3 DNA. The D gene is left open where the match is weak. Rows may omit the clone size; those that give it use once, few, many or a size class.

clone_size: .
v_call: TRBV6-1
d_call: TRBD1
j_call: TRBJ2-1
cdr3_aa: CASSDRDRAYNEQFF
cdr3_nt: TGTGCCAGCAGTGACCGGGACAGGGCCTACAATGAGCAGTTCTTC

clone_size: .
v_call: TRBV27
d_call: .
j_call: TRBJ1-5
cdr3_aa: CASSFIGGDSNQPQHF
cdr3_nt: TGTGCCAGCAGTTTTATCGGGGGAGATAGCAATCAGCCCCAGCATTTT

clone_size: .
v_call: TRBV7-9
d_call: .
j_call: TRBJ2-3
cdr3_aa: CASSPARGAEGTDTQYF
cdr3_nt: TGTGCCAGCAGCCCCGCCCGGGGGGCCGAGGGCACAGATACGCAGTATTTT

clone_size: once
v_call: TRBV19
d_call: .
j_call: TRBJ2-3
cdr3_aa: CASSIVRRTDTQYF
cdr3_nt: TGTGCCAGTAGTATAGTCCGTCGCACAGATACGCAGTATTTT

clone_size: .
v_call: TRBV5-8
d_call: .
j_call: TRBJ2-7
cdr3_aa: CASSIPSREQYF
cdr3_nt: TGTGCCAGCAGCATACCGTCTCGGGAGCAGTACTTC

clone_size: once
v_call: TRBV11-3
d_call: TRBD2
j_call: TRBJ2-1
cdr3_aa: CASSLVVAGGDEQFF
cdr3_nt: TGTGCCAGCAGCTTAGTCGTAGCGGGAGGGGATGAGCAGTTCTTC

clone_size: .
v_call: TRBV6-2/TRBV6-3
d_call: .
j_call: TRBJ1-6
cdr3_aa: CASSLRGRAIRDSPLHF
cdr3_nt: TGTGCCAGCAGCTTACGCGGCAGGGCCATTAGGGATTCACCCCTCCACTTT

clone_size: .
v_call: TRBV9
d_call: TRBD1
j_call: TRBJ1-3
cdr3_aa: CASSQWGTGHSGNTIYF
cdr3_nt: TGTGCCAGCAGCCAATGGGGGACAGGGCACTCTGGAAACACCATATATTTT

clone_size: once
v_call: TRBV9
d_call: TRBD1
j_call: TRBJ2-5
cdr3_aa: CASSVGTGVETQYF
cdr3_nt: TGTGCCAGCAGCGTAGGAACAGGGGTAGAGACCCAGTACTTC

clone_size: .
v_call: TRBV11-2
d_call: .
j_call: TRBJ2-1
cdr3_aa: CASGGAAANEQFF
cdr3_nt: TGTGCCAGCGGGGGGGCGGCCGCAAATGAGCAGTTCTTC

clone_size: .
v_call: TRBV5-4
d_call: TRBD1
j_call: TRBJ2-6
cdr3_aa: CASSVRDRGRWGANVLTF
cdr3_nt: TGTGCCAGCAGCGTCCGGGACAGGGGGCGTTGGGGGGCCAACGTCCTGACTTTC

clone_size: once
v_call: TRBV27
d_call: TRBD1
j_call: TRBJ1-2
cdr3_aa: CASSSDRGQSGYTF
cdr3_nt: TGTGCCAGCAGCTCCGACAGGGGGCAAAGTGGCTACACCTTC

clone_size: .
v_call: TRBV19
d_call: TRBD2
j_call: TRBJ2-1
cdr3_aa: CASSWRGAYNEQFF
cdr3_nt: TGTGCCAGTAGTTGGCGGGGGGCCTACAATGAGCAGTTCTTC

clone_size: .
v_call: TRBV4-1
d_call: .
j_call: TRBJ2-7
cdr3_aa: CASSHIEGMKYEQYF
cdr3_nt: TGCGCCAGCAGCCATATTGAGGGAATGAAGTACGAGCAGTACTTC

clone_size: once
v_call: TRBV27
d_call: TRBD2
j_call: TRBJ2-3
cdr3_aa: CASSFYSGRADTDTQYF
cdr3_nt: TGTGCCAGCAGTTTCTATAGCGGGAGGGCCGACACAGATACGCAGTATTTT

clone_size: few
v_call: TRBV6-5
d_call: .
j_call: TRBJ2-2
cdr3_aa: CASALLLPNTGELFF
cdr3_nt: TGTGCCAGCGCGTTGCTGCTACCTAACACCGGGGAGCTGTTTTTT

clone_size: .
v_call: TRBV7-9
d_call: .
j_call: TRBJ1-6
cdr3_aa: CASSLEGNTENSPLHF
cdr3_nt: TGTGCCAGCAGCCTCGAGGGCAATACCGAAAATTCACCCCTCCACTTT

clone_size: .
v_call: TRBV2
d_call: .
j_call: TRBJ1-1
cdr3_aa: CARGRITEAFF
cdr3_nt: TGTGCCAGGGGGAGAATCACTGAAGCTTTCTTT